A selection of T cell receptor beta chains follows, all from one sample in a study of blood T cells in healthy people across ages. MiXCR, run by TCRdb on the 5' RACE reads, gives a single entry per CDR3 protein. Counted here are about 1.6 million distinct CDR3 sequences, 34% occurring once; the ten biggest clones make up approximately 11%. The source material was blood. All receptors derive from a woman in her thirties in good health. Both conserved end residues are part of each CDR3. Part of the rows lack a size; the others show once, few, many or a class for expanded clones.

abundance	v_gene	j_gene	CDR3aa
few	TRBV12-3/TRBV12-4	TRBJ2-1	CASSLQASLNEQFF
-	TRBV15	TRBJ1-2	CATSRDEAGNGYTF
few	TRBV7-9	TRBJ1-2	CASRLPPLRVNYGYTF
-	TRBV28	TRBJ2-4	CASSWGLQGRKNIQYF
few	TRBV3-1	TRBJ2-3	CASSQWRDRGSDTQYF
-	TRBV12-3/TRBV12-4	TRBJ2-7	CASSQRGETSYEQYF
few	TRBV10-3	TRBJ2-7	CAISLSSGTSYEQYF
many	TRBV7-2	TRBJ2-1	CARQGSHEQFF
once	TRBV5-1	TRBJ1-1	CASNSEQGNTEAFF
-	TRBV7-9	TRBJ1-5	CASSLSGGKNSNQPQHF
few	TRBV3-1	TRBJ2-3	CASSQTGTTDTQYF
-	TRBV6-1	TRBJ2-7	CAGRIGSTYEQYF
-	TRBV15	TRBJ2-5	CATSRQGAEETQYF
few	TRBV7-2	-	CASSSGSGRGNEQYF
-	TRBV2	TRBJ2-2	CASSESNAGELFF
few	TRBV27	TRBJ2-1	CASRLNLAGVYNEQFF
-	TRBV5-1	TRBJ2-3	CASSTTRNGDTQYF
-	TRBV27	TRBJ2-1	CASRFTGEGDYNEQFF
-	TRBV7-9	TRBJ2-1	CASSGLAGLVSEQFF
-	TRBV4-1	TRBJ2-3	CASSHGLAGIRTDTQYF
-	TRBV10-1	TRBJ2-1	CASSVGTGVRNEQFF
many	TRBV20-1	TRBJ1-2	CSAWGDRGVNYGYTF
few	TRBV18	TRBJ2-3	CASSPYRSGSAGDTQYF
few	TRBV20-1	-	CGARGTERVETQYF
-	TRBV6-5	TRBJ2-3	CASSYHEYTSGRYTDTQYF
many	TRBV11-1	TRBJ1-2	CASSLGPTGYTF
-	TRBV11-2	TRBJ2-5	CASSLDPWGTQYF
few	TRBV20-1	TRBJ1-4	CSASPGNRDEKLFF
many	TRBV18	TRBJ2-7	CASSPTGGSSYEQYF